The 4 T cell receptor beta chains below were found in one sample sequenced in a study of human T cells and chemical hapten exposure. Unfractionated whole blood yielded the extracted total RNA. TCRdb fed the 5' RACE reads into MiXCR, producing one record per CDR3 protein. The table has roughly 120,000 distinct CDR3 sequences, roughly a fifth seen once. Receptors originate from a human donor in good health.

This clonotype has just a few counts. The gene calls are TRBV21-1 and TRBJ2-7; the table's TRBD1 call for D was not verified on the DNA. TRBV21-1 is assigned pseudogene status. This CDR3 is 14 amino acids long. The CDR3 protein is CAPRGRERSYEQYF. In DNA, the CDR3 is TGTGCCCCAAGGGGACGGGAAAGGAGCTACGAGCAGTACTTC.

V is TRBV28 and J is TRBJ2-7; 7 nucleotides agree with TRBD1. Germline CDR1 reads MDHEN; CDR2 reads SYDVKM. J gave up 2 bases and V 5 bases, and 6 bases lay outside the gene matches. The CDR3 length is 14 residues. CDR3 DNA: TGTGCCAGCAGTATAGCAACAGGGGCCTACGAGCAGTACTTC. This sequence encodes CASSIATGAYEQYF.

The chain is built from TRBV7-9 and TRBJ1-1; D not resolved. Germline values: CDR1 SEHNR, CDR2 FQNEAQ (reference sequence). Trimming took 8 bases from V and 1 from J, leaving 14 bases between them. This CDR3 has 14 amino acids. DNA for the CDR3: TGTGCCAGCTTCGATTGGGGAGAGAACACTGAAGCTTTCTTT. Protein sequence: CASFDWGENTEAFF.

There are a few counts of this clonotype. The V call is TRBV3-1, the J call TRBJ2-5; TRBD2 is a possible D gene (6 bases). The germline CDR1 and CDR2 sequences are LGHDT and YNNKEL (reference sequence). The CDR3 contains 16 residues. Trimming cost V 0 bases and J 1 base, with 12 bases left between them. The CDR3 sequence: CASSQDVEGSQETQYF. In nucleotides, the CDR3 is TGTGCCAGCAGCCAAGATGTGGAGGGTTCCCAAGAGACCCAGTACTTC.